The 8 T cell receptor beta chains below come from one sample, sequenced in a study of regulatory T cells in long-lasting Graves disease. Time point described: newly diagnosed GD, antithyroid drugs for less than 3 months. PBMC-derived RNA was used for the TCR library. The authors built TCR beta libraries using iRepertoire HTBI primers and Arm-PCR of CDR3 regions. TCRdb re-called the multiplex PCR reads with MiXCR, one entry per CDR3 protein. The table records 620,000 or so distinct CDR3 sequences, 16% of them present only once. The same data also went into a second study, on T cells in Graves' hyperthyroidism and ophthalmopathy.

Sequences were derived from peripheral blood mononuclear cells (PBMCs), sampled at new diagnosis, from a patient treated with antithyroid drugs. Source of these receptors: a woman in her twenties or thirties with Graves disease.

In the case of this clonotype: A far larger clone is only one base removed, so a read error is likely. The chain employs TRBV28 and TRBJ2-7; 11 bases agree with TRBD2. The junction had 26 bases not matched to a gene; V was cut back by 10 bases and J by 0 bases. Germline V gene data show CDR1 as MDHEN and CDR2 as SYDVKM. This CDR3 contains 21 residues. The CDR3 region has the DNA TGTGCCACCGCCCGACAGGGCCCCGCACCGAGACTAGCGGGAATCTCCTACGAGCAGTACTTC. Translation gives CATARQGPAPRLAGISYEQYF.

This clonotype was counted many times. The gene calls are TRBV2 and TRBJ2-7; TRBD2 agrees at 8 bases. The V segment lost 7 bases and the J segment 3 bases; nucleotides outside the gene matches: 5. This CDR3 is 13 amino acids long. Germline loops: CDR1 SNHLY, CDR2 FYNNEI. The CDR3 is CASKAGAVYEQYF. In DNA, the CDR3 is TGTGCCAGCAAAGCGGGAGCCGTCTACGAGCAGTACTTC.

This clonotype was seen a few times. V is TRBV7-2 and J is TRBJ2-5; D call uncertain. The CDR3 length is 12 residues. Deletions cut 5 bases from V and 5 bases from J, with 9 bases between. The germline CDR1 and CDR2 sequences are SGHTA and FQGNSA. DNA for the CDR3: TGTGCCAGCAGCCTCAACCTGGAGACCCAGTACTTC. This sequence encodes CASSLNLETQYF.

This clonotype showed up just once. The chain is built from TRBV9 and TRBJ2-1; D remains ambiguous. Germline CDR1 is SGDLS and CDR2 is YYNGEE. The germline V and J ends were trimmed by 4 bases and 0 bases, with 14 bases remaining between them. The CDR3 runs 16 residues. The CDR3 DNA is TGTGCCAGCAGCCCCCCCCCCCACCGCTCCTACAATGAGCAGTTCTTC. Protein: CASSPPPHRSYNEQFF.

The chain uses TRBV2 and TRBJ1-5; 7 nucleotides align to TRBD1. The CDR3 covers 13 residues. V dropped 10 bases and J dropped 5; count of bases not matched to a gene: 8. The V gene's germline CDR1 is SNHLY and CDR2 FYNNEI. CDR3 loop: CAISSTGYQPQHF. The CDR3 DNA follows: TGTGCCATCTCCTCGACAGGGTATCAGCCCCAGCATTTT.

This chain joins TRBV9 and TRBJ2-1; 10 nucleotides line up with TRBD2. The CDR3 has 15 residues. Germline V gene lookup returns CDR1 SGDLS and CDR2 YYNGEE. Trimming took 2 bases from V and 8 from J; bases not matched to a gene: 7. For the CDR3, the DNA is TGTGCCAGCAGCGTGGGAGCGGGAGGGCCCTATGAGCAGTTCTTC. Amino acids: CASSVGAGGPYEQFF.

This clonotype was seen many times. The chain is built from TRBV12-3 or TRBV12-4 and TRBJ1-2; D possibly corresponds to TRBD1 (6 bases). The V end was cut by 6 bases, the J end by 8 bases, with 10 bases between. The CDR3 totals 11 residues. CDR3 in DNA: TGTGCCAGCAGCCCCCAGGGGGGCTACACCTTC. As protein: CASSPQGGYTF.

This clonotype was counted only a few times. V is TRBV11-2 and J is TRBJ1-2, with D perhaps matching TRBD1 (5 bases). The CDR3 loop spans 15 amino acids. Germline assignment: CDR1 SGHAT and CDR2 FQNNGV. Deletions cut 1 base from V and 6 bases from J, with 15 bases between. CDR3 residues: CASSLGSGVWDGYTF. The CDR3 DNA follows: TGTGCCAGCAGCTTAGGATCGGGGGTCTGGGATGGCTACACCTTC.